The T cell receptor (beta chain) under discussion was sequenced for a study of blood T cell repertoires in COVID-19. Sequenced by immunoSEQ multiplex PCR; TCRdb stores in-frame clones only, minus some. The repertoire consists of roughly 59,000 clones, with approximately 80% occurring once and the leading ten covering around 9.7%. This CDR3 has 15 residues. V shed 6 bases and J 5 bases; nucleotides not matched to a gene: 6. CDR1 and CDR2 from the germline V gene are MNHEY and SVGAGI. This TCR was sampled from a human donor in a cohort sampled during active COVID-19. V gene TRBV6-5 combines with J gene TRBJ2-5, with TRBD2 matching over 13 bases. Sequenced: peripheral blood. CDR3 DNA: TGTGCCAGCAGAAGGACTAGCGGGAGTCGTGAGACCCAGTACTTC. Amino acid sequence: CASRRTSGSRETQYF.